The 23 T cell receptor beta chains given below trace back to one sample, sequenced in a study of blood T cell repertoires in COVID-19. Sequencing used immunoSEQ multiplex PCR; TCRdb keeps in-frame clones, though not all of them. This sample carries a few hundred thousand clones, 85% to 90% of them seen once, and the ten largest clones take less than 1.2%. Material: PBMCs or T cells enriched from blood (not recorded which). Receptors originate from a man younger than 30 who had recovered from COVID-19.

The chain couples TRBV29-1 to TRBJ1-2, with a tentative D call TRBD1 (5 bases). This CDR3 spans 17 amino acids. V dropped 0 bases and J dropped 4 bases, with 21 bases sitting between them. CDR1 is SQVTM, CDR2 ANQGSEA, per germline. The CDR3 nucleotides read TGCAGCGTTGAAGATCGCGGGACGACCGTGAACCCCTATGGCTACACCTTC. This translates into CSVEDRGTTVNPYGYTF.

This chain joins TRBV30 and TRBJ2-7, with TRBD2 identical over 8 bases. Germline CDR1 and CDR2: GTSNPN and SVGIG (reference sequence). V was pared by 0 bases and J by 6 bases, with 16 bases of the junction left unmatched. This CDR3 is 17 amino acids long. The CDR3 reads CAWSVLPGTGRGAEQYF. The DNA of the CDR3 is TGTGCCTGGAGTGTTCTTCCCGGAACGGGGCGGGGGGCCGAGCAGTACTTC.

The V gene is TRBV6-1, the J gene TRBJ1-4; D possibly corresponds to TRBD1 (5 bases). This CDR3 spans 15 amino acids. Trimming removed 0 bases from V and 8 bases from J, with 13 bases in between. Germline V lookup: CDR1 MNHNS, CDR2 SASEGT. CDR3 DNA: TGTGCCAGCAGTGAAGCTGGTTGGGGGGACGAAAAACTGTTTTTT. Residues: CASSEAGWGDEKLFF.

J is TRBJ2-1 and V is TRBV14; 8 nucleotides agree with TRBD2. CDR3 length: 15 amino acids. The V gene end was trimmed by 4 bases and the J gene end by 3 bases; junction bases not matched to a gene: 5. CDR1 and CDR2 (germline): SGHDN, FVKESK. The CDR3 bases are TGTGCCAGCAGCCCCGGGACTAGTGTCTACAATGAGCAGTTCTTC. Its protein product is CASSPGTSVYNEQFF.

V and J are TRBV2 and TRBJ1-2; 7 bases line up with TRBD1. The CDR3 extends over 13 amino acids. The ends lost 7 bases at V and 4 bases at J; junction bases unmatched: 6. Germline CDR1 is SNHLY and CDR2 is FYNNEI. The CDR3 loop reads CASTSGQLYGYTF. CDR3 DNA: TGTGCCAGCACCTCGGGACAGCTCTATGGCTACACCTTC.

The rearrangement uses TRBV28 and TRBJ2-2; D is undetermined. CDR1 and CDR2 (germline): MDHEN, SYDVKM. Deletions cut 3 bases from V and 3 bases from J, with 11 bases between. The CDR3 has 15 amino acids. The CDR3 nucleotides read TGTGCCAGCAGTTTCCCTTTAGTTCACACCGGGGAGCTGTTTTTT. It translates to CASSFPLVHTGELFF. Full variable domain (remainder filled in from reference TRBV28 and TRBJ2-2): DVKVTQSSRYLVKRTGEKVFLECVQDMDHENMFWYRQDPGLGLRLIYFSYDVKMKEKGDIPEGYSVSREKKERFSLILESASTNQTSMYLCASSFPLVHTGELFFGEGSRLTVL.

This clone has just one count. The genes are TRBV2 and TRBJ1-1; D might be TRBD1 (6 bases). The ends were cut back, 4 bases at V and 0 bases at J, with 9 bases in the middle. CDR3 length: 14 amino acids. The germline CDR1 and CDR2 sequences are SNHLY and FYNNEI. The CDR3 protein is CASSVGQMNTEAFF. CDR3 sequence (DNA): TGTGCCAGCAGTGTAGGACAGATGAACACTGAAGCTTTCTTT.

The V call is TRBV6-5, the J call TRBJ2-1; D is possibly TRBD2 (6 bases). In germline, CDR1 is MNHEY, CDR2 SVGAGI. V was cut by 6 bases and J by 14 bases, with 14 bases left in between. The CDR3 contains 11 residues. CDR3: CASRLRTTEFF. In DNA form, the CDR3 reads TGTGCCAGCAGGCTAAGGACTACGGAGTTCTTC.

V usage is TRBV7-9 and J usage is TRBJ2-1; no reliable D call. Germline V gene data show CDR1 as SEHNR and CDR2 as FQNEAQ (reference sequence). V was clipped by 10 bases and J by 0 bases, with 25 bases between them. CDR3 size: 18 residues. CDR3 DNA sequence: TGTGCCATACGTGTACTTGCGGTTAAACCTAGCTCCTACAATGAGCAGTTCTTC. Residues: CAIRVLAVKPSSYNEQFF.

The chain employs TRBV7-9 and TRBJ2-1; 9 bases align to TRBD2. Germline-derived CDR1 and CDR2 are SEHNR and FQNEAQ (reference sequence). CDR3 length: 18 amino acids. Losses at the gene ends were 5 bases for V and 3 bases for J; bases not matched to a gene: 14. CDR3: CASSPERNSGRGYNEQFF. CDR3 DNA sequence: TGTGCCAGCAGCCCCGAAAGGAATAGCGGGAGAGGCTACAATGAGCAGTTCTTC.

The rearrangement uses TRBV11-2 and TRBJ2-7, with D maybe TRBD1 (7 bases). The germline gives CDR1 SGHAT, CDR2 FQNNGV. Trimming stripped 5 bases from V and 1 base from J, with 9 bases between. The CDR3 runs 13 residues. As DNA, the CDR3 is TGTGCCAGCAGCCCAGGGGGGTCCTACGAGCAGTACTTC. Encoded protein: CASSPGGSYEQYF.

The V and J genes are TRBV30 and TRBJ2-3, with D perhaps matching TRBD2 (7 bases). Germline CDR1 GTSNPN, CDR2 SVGIG (reference sequence). Trimming removed 3 bases at V and 4 bases at J, with 26 bases between. The CDR3 covers 18 residues. CDR3 in DNA: TGTGCCTGGAGCGAGCCTGGCTGGGGGGCTAGCGGCGCAGATACGCAGTATTTT. It is translated as CAWSEPGWGASGADTQYF.

The gene calls are TRBV29-1 and TRBJ2-3, with 7 bases fitting TRBD1. This CDR3 spans 16 amino acids. Germline V CDR1 and CDR2: SQVTM, ANQGSEA. Germline trimming cut 1 base from V and 0 bases from J; bases unmatched to any gene: 7. This CDR3 is CSVEGGQVTSTDTQYF. The CDR3 DNA reads TGCAGCGTTGAAGGTGGACAGGTAACTAGCACAGATACGCAGTATTTT.

V is TRBV28 and J is TRBJ1-5; TRBD1 aligns across 7 bases. V dropped 4 bases and J dropped 4; count of bases not matched to a gene: 10. The length of the CDR3 is 16 residues. The germline CDR1 and CDR2 sequences are MDHEN and SYDVKM. In nucleotides, the CDR3 is TGTGCCAGCAGTTGGGTGATCGGGACAGCTAATCAGCCCCAGCATTTT. Its translation is CASSWVIGTANQPQHF.

The rearrangement uses TRBV28 and TRBJ1-2, with a possible D match to TRBD1 (5 bases). The length of the CDR3 is 12 residues. Deletions cut 5 bases from V and 8 bases from J, with 12 bases between. Germline assignment: CDR1 MDHEN and CDR2 SYDVKM. The CDR3 coding sequence is TGTGCCAGCAGTGCTTCAGGGTTGGGCTACACCTTC. Translation: CASSASGLGYTF.

This chain connects TRBV25-1 to TRBJ1-6, with D perhaps matching TRBD1 (6 bases). The germline V and J ends were trimmed by 4 bases and 5 bases, with 12 bases remaining between them. From germline, CDR1 is MGHDK and CDR2 SYGVNS. The CDR3 contains 15 residues. DNA of the CDR3: TGTGCCAGCAGTGCGGGGGGCGCTGATAATTCACCCCTCCACTTT. The encoded protein is CASSAGGADNSPLHF.

The V and J genes are TRBV30 and TRBJ2-5, with D perhaps matching TRBD2 (5 bases). V lost 0 bases to trimming and J lost 4 bases, with 9 bases between them. The CDR3 has 13 amino acids. Germline CDR1 GTSNPN, CDR2 SVGIG (reference sequence). Written as DNA, the CDR3 is TGTGCCTGGAGTGTAATACGGGGAGAGACCCAGTACTTC. As protein: CAWSVIRGETQYF.

The V gene is TRBV5-4, the J gene TRBJ1-1; no firm D call. The CDR3 consists of 17 residues. V lost 4 bases and J lost 0, with 19 bases in between. Germline V CDR1 and CDR2: SGHNT, YYREEE (reference sequence). The DNA of the CDR3 is TGTGCCAGCAGCGTGGATTCCGGACTATACATGAACACTGAAGCTTTCTTT. Encoded protein: CASSVDSGLYMNTEAFF.

The chain carries TRBV7-2 and TRBJ1-2, with D possibly matching TRBD1 (5 bases). Trimming stripped 2 bases from V and 8 bases from J, with 15 bases between. Germline CDR1 reads SGHTA; CDR2 reads FQGNSA. The CDR3 is 14 residues long. CDR3 sequence: CASSLSRDADGYTF. CDR3 sequence (DNA): TGTGCCAGCAGCTTAAGCAGGGATGCAGACGGCTACACCTTC.

The chain recombines TRBV5-1 with TRBJ2-1; TRBD2 aligns across 8 bases. V gave up 1 base and J gave up 0 bases; unmatched junction bases: 3. The V gene's germline CDR1 is SGHRS and CDR2 YFSETQ. This CDR3 comprises 16 residues. Written as DNA, the CDR3 is TGCGCCAGCAGCTTGCTCAGCGGGAGCTCCTACAATGAGCAGTTCTTC. Translation: CASSLLSGSSYNEQFF.

The genes are TRBV3-1 (or the pseudogene TRBV3-2) and TRBJ2-1, with 10 bases that match TRBD2. From germline, CDR1 is LGHDT and CDR2 YNNKEL (reference sequence). Losses at the gene ends were 7 bases for V and 3 bases for J; bases not matched to a gene: 3. CDR3 length equals 14 residues. The CDR3 DNA follows: TGTGCCAGCACTGCTAGCGGGGGCTACAATGAGCAGTTCTTC. It specifies CASTASGGYNEQFF.

The CDR3 DNA sequence: TGTGCCAGCAGCACGCGGGAGGGCCACACTGAAGCTTTCTTT. Translation: CASSTREGHTEAFF. The gene calls are TRBV7-8 and TRBJ1-1; D gene ambiguous. This CDR3 is 14 amino acids long. The ends were cut back, 5 bases at V and 3 bases at J, with 13 bases in the middle. CDR1 SGHVS and CDR2 FQNEAQ come from the germline V gene. The whole variable domain, remainder taken from reference TRBV7-8 and TRBJ1-1, is GAGVSQSPRYKVAKRGQDVALRCDPISGHVSLFWYQQALGQGPEFLTYFQNEAQLDKSGLPSDRFFAERPEGSVSTLKIQRTQQEDSAVYLCASSTREGHTEAFFGQGTRLTVV.

Notes on this clone: Other DNA sequences from this sample encode an identical CDR3 as well. The chain uses TRBV19 and TRBJ2-7; unclear D gene. V was trimmed by 2 bases and J by 3 bases, leaving 5 bases between them. The CDR3 runs to 12 residues. CDR1 is LNHDA and CDR2 is SQIVND in the germline V gene (reference sequence). CDR3 loop: CASSIPGYEQYF. For the CDR3, the DNA is TGTGCCAGTAGTATACCGGGCTACGAGCAGTACTTC.